These T cell receptor beta chains were read from a single sample in a study of blood T cell repertoires in COVID-19. TCRdb keeps only in-frame clones here, not all; method: immunoSEQ multiplex PCR. The sample shows approximately 270,000 clones, approximately 91% of them seen only once. The sequenced sample consisted of peripheral blood. All receptors derive from a man aged 50 to 60 with acute or convalescent COVID-19. Each CDR3 is given with its conserved first and last residue. The D gene is left open where the match is weak. Rows give clone size only sometimes, using once, few, many, or a class for an expanded clone.

j_call v_call d_call clone_size cdr3_nt cdr3_aa
TRBJ2-3 TRBV14 TRBD2 . TGTGCCAGCAGCCAAGTGGGGCGGGGGGCCGTGTCAGATACGCAGTATTTT CASSQVGRGAVSDTQYF
TRBJ1-2 TRBV10-3 TRBD1 . TGTGCCATCAGGACCCGGGACAGCCATGGCTATGGCTACACCTTC CAIRTRDSHGYGYTF
TRBJ1-2 TRBV3-1/TRBV3-2 . . TGTGCCAGCAGCCGACAGGATTATGGCTACACCTTC CASSRQDYGYTF
TRBJ2-2 TRBV10-2 . . TGCGCCAGCAGGTCTAGAGCGGGGAACACCGGGGAGCTGTTTTTT CASRSRAGNTGELFF
TRBJ2-7 TRBV12-3/TRBV12-4 . . TGTGCCAGCAGTCGCCAGGGTTACGAGCAGTACTTC CASSRQGYEQYF
TRBJ1-1 TRBV9 TRBD1 . TGTGCCAGCAGCAAGGGGGCTTTGGACACTGAAGCTTTCTTT CASSKGALDTEAFF
TRBJ2-7 TRBV30 TRBD1 . TGTGCCTGGAGTGTACTTGGAGACAGGGAAGTCTACGAGCAGTACTTC CAWSVLGDREVYEQYF
TRBJ1-1 TRBV11-3 . once TGTGCCAGCAGCTCGGACTGGAACACTGAAGCTTTCTTT CASSSDWNTEAFF
TRBJ1-6 TRBV6-5 . . TGTGCCAGCAGGACAGAGACTAGTAATTCACCCCTCCACTTT CASRTETSNSPLHF
TRBJ2-1 TRBV11-2 . . TGTGCCAGCAGCCGAGCGGTGGAGCAGTTCTTC CASSRAVEQFF
TRBJ2-7 TRBV5-4 TRBD2 . TGTGCCAGCAGCTTGGGTGCAGCGGGGGGCTACGAGCAGTACTTC CASSLGAAGGYEQYF
TRBJ2-2 TRBV11-3 TRBD2 . TGTGCCAGCAGCCGGGGGGGGCCCGGGGAGCTGTTTTTT CASSRGGPGELFF
TRBJ2-2 TRBV19 . . TGTGCCAGTAGTACTAACACCGGGGAGCTGTTTTTT CASSTNTGELFF
TRBJ2-5 TRBV10-1 . . TGCGCCAGGCCAGGGGGGCCCGGGAAGACCCAGTACTTC CARPGGPGKTQYF
TRBJ2-5 TRBV21-1 . . TGTGCCAGCAGCAAAGTTACTAGCTCCCACCAAGAGACCCAGTACTTC CASSKVTSSHQETQYF
TRBJ2-3 TRBV30 TRBD2 . TGTGCCTGGAACGGGGGGATTACCAGAGGGACGCAGTATTTT CAWNGGITRGTQYF
TRBJ1-1 TRBV2 TRBD1 . TGTGCCAGCAGCAGGAGACAGGGAGGACTTATGAACACTGAAGCTTTCTTT CASSRRQGGLMNTEAFF
TRBJ1-2 TRBV19 . . TGTGCCAGTAGTATAGATCGGGGAAAAGGCTACACCTTC CASSIDRGKGYTF
TRBJ2-5 TRBV10-3 TRBD2 . TGTGCCATCAGTGAGGGACTAGCGGGGGGACAAGAGACCCAGTACTTC CAISEGLAGGQETQYF
TRBJ2-2 TRBV19 . once TGTGCCAGTATCCCGGGACTCAGGAACACCGGGGAGCTGTTTTTT CASIPGLRNTGELFF
TRBJ1-2 TRBV5-1 . . TGCGCCAGCAGCGAAGGGGCGACGATCTATGGCTACACCTTC CASSEGATIYGYTF
TRBJ2-7 TRBV5-4 TRBD1 . TGTGCCAGCAGCATGGACAGGAGCTCCTACGAGCAGTACTTC CASSMDRSSYEQYF
TRBJ1-4 TRBV4-1 . . TGCGCCAGCGCCGACAGGCCCAGTGAAAAACTGTTTTTT CASADRPSEKLFF
TRBJ1-2 TRBV3-1/TRBV3-2 . . TGTGCCAGCAGCCAAGTGGACAGCTACTATGGCTACACCTTC CASSQVDSYYGYTF
TRBJ1-3 TRBV9 TRBD1 . TGTGCCAGCAGCGTAGGACAGGGATCTGGAAACACCATATATTTT CASSVGQGSGNTIYF
TRBJ2-3 TRBV30 TRBD1 . TGTGCCTGGAGCCAGACAGGGGATACGCAGTATTTT CAWSQTGDTQYF
TRBJ2-2 TRBV2 . . TGTGCCAGCAGTGCGGAGGGGAGTCCACTATCCGGGGAGCTGTTTTTT CASSAEGSPLSGELFF
TRBJ2-5 TRBV10-3 . once TGTGCCATCAGTGAGTCGGGCCCCTGGTCAGAGACCCAGTACTTC CAISESGPWSETQYF
TRBJ2-7 TRBV7-8 . once TGTGCCAGCAGCTTAGTAGGAGGGAGCTACGAGCAGTACTTC CASSLVGGSYEQYF
TRBJ2-5 TRBV30 TRBD1 . TGTGCCTGGAGTAGTACAGGGGTCGGAGAGACCCAGTACTTC CAWSSTGVGETQYF
TRBJ1-2 TRBV7-9 . . TGTGCCAGCAGCTTTGACTCAGGGAGGGGTAACTATGGCTACACCTTC CASSFDSGRGNYGYTF
TRBJ2-1 TRBV24-1 . . TGTGCCACCAGTGATTTCGGTGAGGCAAGGCAGTTCTTC CATSDFGEARQFF
TRBJ2-5 TRBV5-1 TRBD2 . TGCGCCAGCAGCTTTGTAGCGGGGGGGCCCGATGAGACCCAGTACTTC CASSFVAGGPDETQYF
TRBJ1-2 TRBV9 . . TGTGCCAGCAGCGGGTGGGGGAGGGGACCTCCCTATGGCTACACCTTC CASSGWGRGPPYGYTF
TRBJ2-2 TRBV5-1 TRBD2 . TGCGCCAGCAGCTGGGGGACTAGCGGGGGCCCGAACACCGGGGAGCTGTTTTTT CASSWGTSGGPNTGELFF
TRBJ1-1 TRBV11-2 . . TGTGCCAGCAGCACGACACAGAACACTGAAGCTTTCTTT CASSTTQNTEAFF
TRBJ1-5 TRBV12-3/TRBV12-4 . . TGTGCCAGCAGTTTCGGAGACAATCAGCCCCAGCATTTT CASSFGDNQPQHF
TRBJ2-7 TRBV4-1 TRBD1 once TGCGCCAGCAGTGAGGGACAGGGTCTTACCTACGAGCAGTACTTC CASSEGQGLTYEQYF
TRBJ2-3 TRBV15 TRBD1 . TGTGCCACCAGCAGAGGGGGACAGGGGGCGGTAGATACGCAGTATTTT CATSRGGQGAVDTQYF
TRBJ1-1 TRBV5-1 . . TGCGCCAGCAGCGCCGGCGTTTCGGGGACTGAAGCTTTCTTT CASSAGVSGTEAFF
TRBJ2-3 TRBV11-2 TRBD2 . TGTGCCAGCAGCTTAATCGGGGGGGCCACAGATACGCAGTATTTT CASSLIGGATDTQYF
TRBJ2-3 TRBV6-5 . . TGTGCCAGCAGTAGGGGGGGCCTGGGCACAGATACGCAGTATTTT CASSRGGLGTDTQYF
TRBJ1-1 TRBV19 . . TGTGCCAGTAGTATATTTGGGCCGGCCCTTGCCGGCACTGAAGCTTTCTTT CASSIFGPALAGTEAFF